This TCR beta chain derives from a study of blood T cell repertoires in COVID-19. Overall study context: The samples span acute and convalescent COVID-19 from the United States, Italy and Spain. The cDNA or gDNA used as material had been derived from T cells, B-cell-depleted T cells, or PBMCs.

The CDR3 consists of 15 residues. The germline CDR1 and CDR2 sequences are LNHDA and SQIVND (reference sequence). V trimming: 3 bases; J trimming: 4 bases; junction bases outside the gene matches: 3. Original analysis: Scientists estimated how many nucleated cells there were by amplifying reference gene primers. Here immunoSEQ multiplex PCR was the method, and the copy in TCRdb shows in-frame clones only, minus some. V, J and clone size derive from that table, while D and trimming were established from the DNA sequence. The table records 300,000 to 350,000 clones, approximately 90% of them present only once. Participants' reported clinical history set cohort assignment.

The clonotype originates from a woman aged 25 to 45 who had been exposed to COVID-19. The sample taken for sequencing was PBMCs or T cells enriched from blood (not recorded which). This chain links TRBV19 with TRBJ1-4; TRBD1 matches 9 bases. In DNA form, the CDR3 reads TGTGCCAGTAGTATCCAGGGACAGGGTAATGAAAAACTGTTTTTT. This encodes CASSIQGQGNEKLFF.